This TCR beta chain was retrieved from a study of T cells in Graves' hyperthyroidism and ophthalmopathy. Overall study: Before any treatment, at initial diagnosis, peripheral blood was collected.

The CDR3 sequence is 12 residues long. Per the germline V gene, CDR1 is LGHDT and CDR2 is YNNKEL (reference sequence). Turning to this clonotype: Its target is unknown. This may come from a read error, since a much larger clone is one base off.

RNA transcripts yielded amplified TCR beta CDR3 regions. The HTBI primer set drove a first-round RT-PCR of the TCR CDR3. In TCRdb, the multiplex PCR reads were re-called with MiXCR into one record per CDR3 protein. The sample contains 300,000 to 450,000 distinct CDR3 sequences, roughly 15% of which appear only once. Notes on the study in general: Most thyroid-expanded clonotypes above 0.001 were also found in blood.

This sequence was found in a woman in her thirties with Graves' ophthalmopathy. The chain uses TRBV3-1 and TRBJ2-5; D is unclear. Sequencing input: blood. The CDR3 DNA sequence: TGTGCCCGCAGCCACATGTCAGAGACTCAATTCTTC. It is translated as CARSHMSETQFF.